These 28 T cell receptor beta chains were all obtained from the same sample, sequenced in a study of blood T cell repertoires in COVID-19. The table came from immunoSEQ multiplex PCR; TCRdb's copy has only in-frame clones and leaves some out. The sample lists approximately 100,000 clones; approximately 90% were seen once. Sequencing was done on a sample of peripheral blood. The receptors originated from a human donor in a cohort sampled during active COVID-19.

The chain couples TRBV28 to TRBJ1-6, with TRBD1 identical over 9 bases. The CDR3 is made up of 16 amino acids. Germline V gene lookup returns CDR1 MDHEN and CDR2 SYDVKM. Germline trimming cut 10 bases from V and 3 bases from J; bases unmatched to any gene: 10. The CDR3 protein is CATLTTGGSYNSPLHF. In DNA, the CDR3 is TGTGCCACCCTAACGACAGGGGGAAGCTATAATTCACCCCTCCACTTT. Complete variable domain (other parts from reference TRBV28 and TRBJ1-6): DVKVTQSSRYLVKRTGEKVFLECVQDMDHENMFWYRQDPGLGLRLIYFSYDVKMKEKGDIPEGYSVSREKKERFSLILESASTNQTSMYLCATLTTGGSYNSPLHFGNGTRLTVT.

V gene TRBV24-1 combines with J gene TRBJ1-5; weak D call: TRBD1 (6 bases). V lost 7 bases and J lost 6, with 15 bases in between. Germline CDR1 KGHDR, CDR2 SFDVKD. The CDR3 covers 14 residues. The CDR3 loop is CATRGGGQGQPQHF. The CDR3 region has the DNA TGTGCCACCAGGGGTGGGGGCCAAGGTCAGCCCCAGCATTTT.

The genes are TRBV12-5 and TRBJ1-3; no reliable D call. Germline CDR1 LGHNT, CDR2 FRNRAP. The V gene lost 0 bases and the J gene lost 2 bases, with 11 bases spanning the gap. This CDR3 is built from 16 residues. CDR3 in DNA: TGTGCTAGTGGTTTGGTACTAGCCAGAACTGGAAACACCATATATTTT. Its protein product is CASGLVLARTGNTIYF. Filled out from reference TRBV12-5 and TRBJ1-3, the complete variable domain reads DARVTQTPRHKVTEMGQEVTMRCQPILGHNTVFWYRQTMMQGLELLAYFRNRAPLDDSGMPKDRFSAEMPDATLATLKIQPSEPRDSAVYFCASGLVLARTGNTIYFGEGSWLTVV.

The CDR3, as DNA: TGTGCCAGCAGCTTAGGCGGGAGTACCTACAATGAGCAGTTCTTC. Amino acids: CASSLGGSTYNEQFF. The V call is TRBV7-3, the J call TRBJ2-1, with 7 nucleotides matching TRBD2. V shed 2 bases, J shed 2 bases, and the junction held 3 bases outside the gene matches. Looked up from germline, CDR1 is SGHTA and CDR2 is FQGTGA. This CDR3 is 15 amino acids long.

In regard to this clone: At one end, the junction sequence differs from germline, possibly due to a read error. The chain's CDR3 is CMLRGGTEAFF. CDR3 sequence (DNA): TGCATGCTCAGGGGAGGGACTGAAGCTTTCTTT. The J gene is TRBJ1-1, the V gene TRBV2; possibly TRBD1 for D (6 bases). The germline V gene encodes CDR1 SNHLY and CDR2 FYNNEI. The CDR3 covers 11 residues.

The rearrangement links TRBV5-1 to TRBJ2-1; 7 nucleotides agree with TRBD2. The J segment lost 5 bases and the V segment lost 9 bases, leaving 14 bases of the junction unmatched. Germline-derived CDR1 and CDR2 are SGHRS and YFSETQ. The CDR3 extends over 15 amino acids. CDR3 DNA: TGCGCCACCAATCGGGGGGACGCTGCGAACAATGAGCAGTTCTTC. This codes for CATNRGDAANNEQFF.

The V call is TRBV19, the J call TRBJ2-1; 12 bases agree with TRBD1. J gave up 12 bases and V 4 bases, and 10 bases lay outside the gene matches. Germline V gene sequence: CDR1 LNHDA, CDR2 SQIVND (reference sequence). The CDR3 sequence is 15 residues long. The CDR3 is CASSNRDRGPTGQFF. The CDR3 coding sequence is TGTGCCAGTAGTAACCGGGACAGGGGGCCTACTGGGCAGTTCTTC.

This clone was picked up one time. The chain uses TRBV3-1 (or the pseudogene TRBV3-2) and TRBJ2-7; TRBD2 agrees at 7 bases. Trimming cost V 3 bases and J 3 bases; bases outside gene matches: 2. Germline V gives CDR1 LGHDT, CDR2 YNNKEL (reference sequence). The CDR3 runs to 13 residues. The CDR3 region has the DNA TGTGCCAGCAGCCACCGCGGGGGCTACGAGCAGTACTTC. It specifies CASSHRGGYEQYF.

CDR3 in amino acids: CASSQDTTPSYGYTF. The CDR3 coding sequence is TGTGCCAGCAGCCAAGATACGACACCTTCTTATGGCTACACCTTC. V usage is TRBV3-1 (or the pseudogene TRBV3-2) and J usage is TRBJ1-2; D not certain. This CDR3 has 15 residues. Germline CDR1 reads LGHDT; CDR2 reads YNNKEL (reference sequence). V lost 0 bases and J lost 5, with 13 bases in between.

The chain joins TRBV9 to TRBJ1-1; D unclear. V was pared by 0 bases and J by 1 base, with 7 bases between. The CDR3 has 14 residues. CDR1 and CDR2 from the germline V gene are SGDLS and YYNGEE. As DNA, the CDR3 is TGTGCCAGCAGCGTAGGAGGTCAGAACACTGAAGCTTTCTTT. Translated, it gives CASSVGGQNTEAFF.

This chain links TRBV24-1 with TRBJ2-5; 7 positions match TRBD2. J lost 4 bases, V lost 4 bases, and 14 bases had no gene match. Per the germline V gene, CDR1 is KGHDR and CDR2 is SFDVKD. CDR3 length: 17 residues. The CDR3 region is CATSEVAGVGSGETQYF. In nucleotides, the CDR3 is TGTGCCACCAGTGAGGTGGCGGGGGTAGGGAGTGGAGAGACCCAGTACTTC.

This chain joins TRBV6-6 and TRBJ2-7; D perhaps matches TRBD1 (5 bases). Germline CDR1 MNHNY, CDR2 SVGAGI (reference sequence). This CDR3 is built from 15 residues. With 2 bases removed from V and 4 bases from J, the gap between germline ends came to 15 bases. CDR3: CASSYKGVASYEQYF. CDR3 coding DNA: TGTGCCAGCAGTTACAAAGGGGTAGCCTCGTACGAGCAGTACTTC.

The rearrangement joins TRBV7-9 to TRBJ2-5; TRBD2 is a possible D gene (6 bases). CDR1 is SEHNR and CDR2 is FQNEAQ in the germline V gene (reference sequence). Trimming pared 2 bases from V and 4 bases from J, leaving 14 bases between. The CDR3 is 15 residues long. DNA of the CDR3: TGTGCCAGCAGCTTAAGGGCGGGATCGGCAGAGACCCAGTACTTC. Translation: CASSLRAGSAETQYF.

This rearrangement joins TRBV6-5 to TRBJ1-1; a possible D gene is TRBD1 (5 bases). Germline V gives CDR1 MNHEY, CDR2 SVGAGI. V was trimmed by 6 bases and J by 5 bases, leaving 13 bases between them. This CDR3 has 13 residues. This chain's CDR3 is CASRQAAGTEAFF. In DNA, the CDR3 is TGTGCCAGCAGACAGGCGGCCGGAACTGAAGCTTTCTTT.

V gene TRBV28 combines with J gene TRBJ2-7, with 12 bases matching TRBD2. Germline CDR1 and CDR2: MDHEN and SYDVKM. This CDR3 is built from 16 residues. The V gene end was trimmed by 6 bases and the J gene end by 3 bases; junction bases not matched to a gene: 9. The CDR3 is CASSPRLAGVGYEQYF. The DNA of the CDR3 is TGTGCCAGCAGCCCCCGACTAGCGGGAGTTGGCTACGAGCAGTACTTC.

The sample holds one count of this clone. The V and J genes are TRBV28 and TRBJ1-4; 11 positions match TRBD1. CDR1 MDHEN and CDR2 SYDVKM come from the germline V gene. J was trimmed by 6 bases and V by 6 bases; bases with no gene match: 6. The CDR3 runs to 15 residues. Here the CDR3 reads CASRKPGQGDEKLFF. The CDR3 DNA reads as TGTGCCAGCAGAAAACCGGGACAGGGGGATGAAAAACTGTTTTTT.

CDR3 sequence (DNA): TGTGCCAGCAGTCCCGGGACTAGCGGATTGGTCTATACGCAGTATTTT. It yields the protein CASSPGTSGLVYTQYF. The chain recombines TRBV5-8 with TRBJ2-3; 11 bases fit TRBD2. J lost 7 bases, V lost 5 bases, and 12 bases had no gene match. This CDR3 has 16 amino acids. The germline V gene encodes CDR1 SGHTS and CDR2 YDEGEE.

CDR3 DNA: TGTGCCAACGCCGAGTCAGATACGCAGTATTTT. Translation gives CANAESDTQYF. This chain connects TRBV7-9 to TRBJ2-3; D is unresolved. There are 11 residues in the CDR3. Germline V gene data show CDR1 as SEHNR and CDR2 as FQNEAQ (reference sequence). V dropped 10 bases and J dropped 4 bases, with 9 bases sitting between them.

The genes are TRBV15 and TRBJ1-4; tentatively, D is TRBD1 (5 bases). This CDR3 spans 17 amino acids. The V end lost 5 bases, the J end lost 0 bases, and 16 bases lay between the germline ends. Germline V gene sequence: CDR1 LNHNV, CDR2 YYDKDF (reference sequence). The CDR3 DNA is TGTGCCACCAGCTCTTCGACAGATTATTCAACTAATGAAAAACTGTTTTTT. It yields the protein CATSSSTDYSTNEKLFF. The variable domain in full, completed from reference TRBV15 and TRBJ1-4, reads DAMVIQNPRYQVTQFGKPVTLSCSQTLNHNVMYWYQQKSSQAPKLLFHYYDKDFNNEADTPDNFQSRRPNTSFCFLDIRSPGLGDTAMYLCATSSSTDYSTNEKLFFGSGTQLSVL.

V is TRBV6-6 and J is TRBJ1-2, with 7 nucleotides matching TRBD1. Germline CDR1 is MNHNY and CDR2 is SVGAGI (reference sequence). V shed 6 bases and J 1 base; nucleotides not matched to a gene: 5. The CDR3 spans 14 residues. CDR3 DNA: TGTGCCAGCAGAAGCTCAGGGGGTAACTATGGCTACACCTTC. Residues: CASRSSGGNYGYTF.

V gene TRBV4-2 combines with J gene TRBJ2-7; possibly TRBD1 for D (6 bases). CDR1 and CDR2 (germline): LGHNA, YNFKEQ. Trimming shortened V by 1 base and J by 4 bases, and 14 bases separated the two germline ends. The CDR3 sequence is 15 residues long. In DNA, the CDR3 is TGTGCCAGCAGCCAAGCGTACAGGGTAGAGTACGAGCAGTACTTC. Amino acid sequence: CASSQAYRVEYEQYF.

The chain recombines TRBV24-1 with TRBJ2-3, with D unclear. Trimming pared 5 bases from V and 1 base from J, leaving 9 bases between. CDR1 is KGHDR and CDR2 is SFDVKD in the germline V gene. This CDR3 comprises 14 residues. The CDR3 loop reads CATSVGKRTDTQYF. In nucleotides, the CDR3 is TGTGCCACCAGTGTGGGCAAGCGCACAGATACGCAGTATTTT.

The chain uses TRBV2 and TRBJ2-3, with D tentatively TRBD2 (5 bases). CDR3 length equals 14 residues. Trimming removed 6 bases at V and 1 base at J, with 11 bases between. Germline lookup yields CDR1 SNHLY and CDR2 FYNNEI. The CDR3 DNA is TGTGCCAGCAGAGTAAGGACTGGCACAGATACGCAGTATTTT. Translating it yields CASRVRTGTDTQYF.

The chain's CDR3 is CASSKPGQGRHEQYF. As DNA, the CDR3 is TGTGCCAGCAGTAAACCGGGACAGGGACGCCACGAGCAGTACTTC. The chain employs TRBV27 and TRBJ2-7; 9 nucleotides agree with TRBD1. Trimming took 5 bases from V and 5 from J; bases not matched to a gene: 10. This CDR3 is built from 15 residues. Germline assignment: CDR1 MNHEY and CDR2 SMNVEV (reference sequence).

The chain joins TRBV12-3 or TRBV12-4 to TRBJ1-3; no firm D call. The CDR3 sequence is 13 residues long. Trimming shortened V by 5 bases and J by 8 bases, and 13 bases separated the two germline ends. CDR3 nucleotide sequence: TGTGCCAGCAGTCGACTCGGGTATGACACCATATATTTT. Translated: CASSRLGYDTIYF.

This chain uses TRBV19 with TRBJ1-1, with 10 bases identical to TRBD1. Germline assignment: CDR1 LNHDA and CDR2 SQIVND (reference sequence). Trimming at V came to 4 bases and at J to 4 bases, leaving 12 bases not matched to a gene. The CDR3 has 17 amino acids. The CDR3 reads CASSKAGTGVIGTEAFF. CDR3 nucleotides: TGTGCCAGTAGTAAAGCCGGGACAGGGGTGATTGGCACTGAAGCTTTCTTT.

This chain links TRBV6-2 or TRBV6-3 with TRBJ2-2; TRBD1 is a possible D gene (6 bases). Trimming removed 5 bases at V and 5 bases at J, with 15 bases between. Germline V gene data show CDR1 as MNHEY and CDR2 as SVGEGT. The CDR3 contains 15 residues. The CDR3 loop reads CASSRDTGITGELFF. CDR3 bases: TGTGCCAGCAGTAGGGATACAGGGATAACCGGGGAGCTGTTTTTT.

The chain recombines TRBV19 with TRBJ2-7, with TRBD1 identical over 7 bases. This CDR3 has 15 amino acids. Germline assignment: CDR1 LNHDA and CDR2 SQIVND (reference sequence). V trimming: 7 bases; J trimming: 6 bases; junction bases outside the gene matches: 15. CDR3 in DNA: TGTGCCAGTACCCCTGGTAGGGGGCGGAGAGGCGAGCAGTACTTC. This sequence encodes CASTPGRGRRGEQYF.